The 17 T cell receptor beta chains listed next were all sequenced from one sample in a study of T cells after yellow fever vaccination. A single record per CDR3 protein comes from TCRdb applying MiXCR to the 5' RACE reads. The repertoire holds about 320,000 distinct CDR3 sequences, with 3.5% to 4.5% as singletons. The specimen comprised PBMCs, sampled 15 days after the yellow fever booster vaccination. These receptor sequences come from a man between 18 and 29 years old who received the YFV17D yellow fever vaccine.

This clonotype showed up many times. This sequence joins TRBV6-2 or TRBV6-3 and TRBJ2-1, with 10 bases matching TRBD2. This CDR3 region has 12 residues. Losses at the gene ends were 5 bases for V and 9 bases for J; bases not matched to a gene: 1. CDR1 and CDR2 (germline): MNHEY, SVGEGT. DNA of the CDR3: TGTGCCAGCAGTACTAGCGGGGTTGAGCAGTTCTTC. Its translation: CASSTSGVEQFF.

The rearrangement joins TRBV2 to TRBJ2-3; D is possibly TRBD2 (7 bases). V lost 7 bases and J lost 2, with 16 bases in between. Per the germline V gene, CDR1 is SNHLY and CDR2 is FYNNEI. This CDR3 has 15 residues. This chain's CDR3 is CASKPRGALTDTQYF. The CDR3 DNA reads as TGTGCCAGCAAACCACGGGGGGCCCTCACAGATACGCAGTATTTT.

The gene calls are TRBV7-2 and TRBJ2-7; 7 bases are a match to TRBD1. V was pared by 4 bases and J by 5 bases, with 5 bases of the junction left unmatched. CDR1 and CDR2 from the germline V gene are SGHTA and FQGNSA. The length of the CDR3 is 13 residues. The CDR3 coding sequence is TGTGCCAGCAGCTCATACACAGGGGACGAGCAGTACTTC. This encodes CASSSYTGDEQYF.

This clonotype was counted a few times. The J gene is TRBJ2-3, the V gene TRBV5-1; 8 positions agree with TRBD1. This CDR3 comprises 14 residues. Trimming removed 4 bases from V and 4 bases from J; junction bases left unmatched: 5. In germline, CDR1 is SGHRS, CDR2 YFSETQ. For the CDR3, the DNA is TGCGCCAGCAGCCCGGGACAGGCCGCAGATACGCAGTATTTT. Amino acid sequence: CASSPGQAADTQYF.

This clonotype appeared many times. V and J are TRBV28 and TRBJ2-3, with TRBD2 matching 10 bases. The length of the CDR3 is 18 residues. Germline CDR1 MDHEN, CDR2 SYDVKM. The trim removed 6 bases at V and 1 base at J, leaving 13 bases unmatched. CDR3 nucleotide sequence: TGTGCCAGCAGACCAGCGGGGGGGCCCGGTGTAGGCACAGATACGCAGTATTTT. Protein: CASRPAGGPGVGTDTQYF.

J is TRBJ2-3 and V is TRBV27; 9 nucleotides agree with TRBD1. The CDR3 is 18 amino acids. V gave up 0 bases and J gave up 3 bases; unmatched junction bases: 10. The germline V gene has CDR1 MNHEY and CDR2 SMNVEV (reference sequence). Here the CDR3 reads CASSLSGTGRADTDTQYF. For the CDR3, the DNA is TGTGCCAGCAGTTTATCCGGGACAGGGAGGGCGGATACAGATACGCAGTATTTT.

This clonotype occurred many times. The chain is built from TRBV11-2 and TRBJ1-6, with D possibly being TRBD1 (5 bases). Germline CDR1 and CDR2: SGHAT and FQNNGV. This CDR3 comprises 18 residues. V dropped 2 bases and J dropped 4 bases, with 18 bases sitting between them. CDR3 residues: CASSLLVGRGAYNSPLHF. CDR3 nucleotide sequence: TGTGCCAGCAGCTTATTGGTCGGGAGGGGAGCATATAATTCACCCCTCCACTTT.

This clonotype has a count of ten or more. CDR3: CASSKLWGTNEKLFF. CDR3 nucleotide sequence: TGCGCCAGCAGCAAGTTATGGGGTACTAATGAAAAACTGTTTTTT. The genes are TRBV5-1 and TRBJ1-4; D uncertain. Germline V gene lookup returns CDR1 SGHRS and CDR2 YFSETQ. V was pared by 4 bases and J by 2 bases, with 12 bases between. This CDR3 is built from 15 residues.

This clonotype was found many times. This rearrangement joins TRBV4-3 to TRBJ2-7; D gene unclear. Germline CDR1 LGHNA, CDR2 YSLEER. V dropped 9 bases and J dropped 0 bases, with 15 bases sitting between them. This CDR3 comprises 14 residues. The CDR3 region is CARYNASDSYEQYV. The CDR3 bases are TGCGCCAGGTACAACGCCTCGGACTCCTACGAGCAGTACGTC.

V and J are TRBV7-9 and TRBJ1-2; a possible D gene is TRBD1 (6 bases). From germline, CDR1 is SEHNR and CDR2 FQNEAQ (reference sequence). V lost 5 bases and J lost 7, with 20 bases in between. The CDR3 is 15 residues long. Here the CDR3 reads CASSHQAQGWSGYTF. Written as DNA, the CDR3 is TGTGCCAGCAGCCATCAAGCACAGGGATGGAGTGGCTACACCTTC. The variable domain in full, completed from reference TRBV7-9 and TRBJ1-2, reads DTGVSQNPRHKITKRGQNVTFRCDPISEHNRLYWYRQTLGQGPEFLTYFQNEAQLEKSRLLSDRFSAERPKGSFSTLEIQRTEQGDSAMYLCASSHQAQGWSGYTFGSGTRLTVV.

This clonotype was picked up many times. V is TRBV12-3 or TRBV12-4 and J is TRBJ2-7; no clear D gene. The V gene lost 6 bases and the J gene lost 3 bases, with 18 bases spanning the gap. The CDR3 covers 15 residues. Here the CDR3 reads CASRPNPYLIYEQYF. The CDR3 nucleotides are TGTGCCAGCAGACCGAACCCCTACTTAATCTACGAGCAGTACTTC.

The sample holds a few counts of this clonotype. This rearrangement joins TRBV13 to TRBJ2-7, with D possibly TRBD1 on 6 matching bases. The germline V gene has CDR1 PRHDT and CDR2 FYEKMQ (reference sequence). The ends were cut back, 5 bases at V and 5 bases at J, with 16 bases in the middle. The CDR3 contains 14 residues. CDR3 region: CASSMDSSPHEQYF. Here the CDR3 DNA reads TGTGCCAGCAGCATGGACAGTTCCCCCCACGAGCAGTACTTC.

V is TRBV19 and J is TRBJ1-6, with TRBD1 matching over 11 bases. From germline, CDR1 is LNHDA and CDR2 SQIVND (reference sequence). This CDR3 has 15 amino acids. J lost 7 bases, V lost 7 bases, and 6 bases had no gene match. CDR3 sequence (DNA): TGTGCCAGTACCCCCGGGACAGGGGGAAATTCACCCCTCCACTTT. This sequence encodes CASTPGTGGNSPLHF.

This clonotype was counted many times. This sequence joins TRBV5-1 and TRBJ2-2; weak D call: TRBD2 (5 bases). Germline assignment: CDR1 SGHRS and CDR2 YFSETQ. CDR3 size: 16 residues. Trimming stripped 2 bases from V and 3 bases from J, with 14 bases between. The DNA for the CDR3 is TGCGCCAGCAGCTTTCCGGCCGGGGTACACACCGGGGAGCTGTTTTTT. As protein: CASSFPAGVHTGELFF.

The rearrangement links TRBV12-3 or TRBV12-4 to TRBJ1-1; 7 nucleotides align to TRBD1. The junction had 9 bases not matched to a gene; V was cut back by 6 bases and J by 8 bases. The CDR3 totals 13 residues. Here the CDR3 reads CASSQGVDREAFF. The DNA for the CDR3 is TGTGCCAGCAGCCAGGGGGTTGACAGAGAAGCTTTCTTT.

This clonotype was detected ten times or more. The chain combines TRBV5-1 with TRBJ2-5, with a weak D call TRBD2 (6 bases). Looked up from germline, CDR1 is SGHRS and CDR2 is YFSETQ. This CDR3 is built from 13 residues. V was cut by 7 bases and J by 7 bases, with 17 bases left in between. CDR3 DNA sequence: TGCGCCAGCGGGGAGGAGACGCCGTCGACCCAGTACTTC. Amino acid sequence: CASGEETPSTQYF.

The chain uses TRBV5-1 and TRBJ2-3, with D uncertain. Between the trimmed V and J ends, which lost 0 bases and 5 bases, there was a span of 7 bases. The CDR3 has 13 amino acids. CDR1 is SGHRS, CDR2 YFSETQ, per germline. In DNA form, the CDR3 reads TGCGCCAGCAGCTTGGAACAGAGAGATACGCAGTATTTT. This translates into CASSLEQRDTQYF. The full variable domain, its missing parts supplied by reference TRBV5-1 and TRBJ2-3, is KAGVTQTPRYLIKTRGQQVTLSCSPISGHRSVSWYQQTPGQGLQFLFEYFSETQRNKGNFPGRFSGRQFSNSRSEMNVSTLELGDSALYLCASSLEQRDTQYFGPGTRLTVL.